The rows below give T cell receptor beta chains drawn from one sample of a study of blood T cells in healthy people across ages. One entry per CDR3 protein, called by TCRdb with MiXCR from the 5' RACE reads. The repertoire holds roughly 1,500,000 distinct CDR3 sequences, with 30% to 35% as singletons. The sample consisted of blood. These TCRs come from a woman in her twenties or thirties in good health. The CDR3 runs from the conserved cysteine through the conserved F or W. Each record gives: V gene, clone size, J gene, D gene, CDR3 protein, CDR3 DNA. A D gene is named only where the DNA matches it firmly. Size is omitted from some rows. Given values are once, few, many or a class for expanded clones.

v_gene: TRBV4-1; abundance: few; j_gene: TRBJ1-2; d_gene: -; CDR3aa: CASSSGPRSSGYTF; CDR3nt: TGCGCCAGCAGCAGCGGGCCCAGGTCGAGTGGCTACACCTTC
v_gene: TRBV15; abundance: -; j_gene: TRBJ2-5; d_gene: TRBD1; CDR3aa: CAISSRDSQETQYF; CDR3nt: TGTGCCATCAGCAGCCGGGACAGCCAAGAGACCCAGTACTTC
v_gene: TRBV5-1; abundance: -; j_gene: TRBJ1-2; d_gene: -; CDR3aa: CASSTTSISDYGYTF; CDR3nt: TGCGCCAGCAGCACGACCAGCATTTCCGACTATGGCTACACCTTC
v_gene: TRBV7-9; abundance: -; j_gene: TRBJ1-1; d_gene: -; CDR3aa: CASSLERGEAFF; CDR3nt: TGTGCCAGCAGCTTAGAAAGGGGTGAAGCTTTCTTT
v_gene: TRBV6-1; abundance: few; j_gene: TRBJ2-1; d_gene: -; CDR3aa: CASAEVGGFYNEQFF; CDR3nt: TGTGCCAGCGCCGAGGTGGGCGGGTTTTACAATGAGCAGTTCTTC
v_gene: TRBV7-2; abundance: -; j_gene: TRBJ1-1; d_gene: -; CDR3aa: CASRGRIGPNTEAFF; CDR3nt: TGTGCCAGCAGGGGACGCATTGGACCAAACACTGAAGCTTTCTTT
v_gene: TRBV20-1; abundance: -; j_gene: TRBJ1-2; d_gene: -; CDR3aa: CSARGGGADGYTF; CDR3nt: TGCAGTGCTAGAGGGGGAGGGGCGGATGGCTACACCTTC
v_gene: TRBV10-3; abundance: many; j_gene: TRBJ2-7; d_gene: TRBD1; CDR3aa: CATGTGGHNGEQYF; CDR3nt: TGTGCCACGGGGACAGGGGGCCATAATGGGGAGCAGTACTTC
v_gene: TRBV4-1; abundance: many; j_gene: TRBJ2-7; d_gene: -; CDR3aa: CASSQGHLAATYEQYF; CDR3nt: TGCGCCAGCAGCCAAGGTCACCTAGCAGCGACCTACGAGCAGTACTTC
v_gene: TRBV5-1; abundance: few; j_gene: TRBJ2-5; d_gene: TRBD2; CDR3aa: CASSFITGGETQYF; CDR3nt: TGCGCCAGCAGCTTTATAACGGGAGGGGAGACCCAGTACTTC
v_gene: TRBV20-1; abundance: -; j_gene: TRBJ2-3; d_gene: TRBD2; CDR3aa: CSAYRREGADTQYF; CDR3nt: TGCAGTGCTTATCGACGGGAGGGGGCAGATACGCAGTATTTT
v_gene: TRBV27; abundance: many; j_gene: TRBJ2-7; d_gene: -; CDR3aa: CASSNLGYEQYF; CDR3nt: TGTGCCAGCAGTAACCTCGGGTACGAGCAGTACTTC
v_gene: TRBV20-1; abundance: -; j_gene: TRBJ1-4; d_gene: -; CDR3aa: CSARIFLDRRNEKLFF; CDR3nt: TGCAGTGCTAGAATCTTTCTCGACAGGAGGAATGAAAAACTGTTTTTT
v_gene: TRBV20-1; abundance: few; j_gene: TRBJ2-5; d_gene: -; CDR3aa: CSAQRSEQETQYF; CDR3nt: TGCAGTGCCCAACGGTCTGAACAAGAGACCCAGTACTTC
v_gene: TRBV4-1; abundance: few; j_gene: TRBJ2-7; d_gene: -; CDR3aa: CASSQWGNPYEQYF; CDR3nt: TGCGCCAGCAGCCAATGGGGAAACCCCTACGAGCAGTACTTC
v_gene: TRBV3-1; abundance: -; j_gene: TRBJ2-2; d_gene: TRBD2; CDR3aa: CASSQGSGGATGELFF; CDR3nt: TGTGCCAGCAGCCAAGGAAGCGGGGGGGCTACCGGGGAGCTGTTTTTT
v_gene: TRBV7-9; abundance: few; j_gene: TRBJ2-3; d_gene: TRBD2; CDR3aa: CAITPGGRKPSTDTQYF; CDR3nt: TGTGCTATCACACCTGGCGGGAGGAAGCCTAGCACAGATACGCAGTATTTT
v_gene: TRBV28; abundance: -; j_gene: TRBJ2-7; d_gene: -; CDR3aa: CASSLPPPSSYEQYF; CDR3nt: TGTGCCAGCAGTTTACCACCTCCGAGCTCCTACGAGCAGTACTTC
v_gene: TRBV5-1; abundance: few; j_gene: TRBJ2-4; d_gene: -; CDR3aa: CASTPLRTTKNIQYF; CDR3nt: TGCGCCAGCACCCCCTTACGGACAACCAAAAACATTCAGTACTTC
v_gene: TRBV29-1; abundance: many; j_gene: TRBJ1-1; d_gene: -; CDR3aa: CSVLPLNTEAFF; CDR3nt: TGCAGCGTTCTCCCGTTGAACACTGAAGCTTTCTTT
v_gene: TRBV3-1; abundance: few; j_gene: TRBJ2-7; d_gene: TRBD2; CDR3aa: CASSHFRGGKTYEQYF; CDR3nt: TGTGCCAGCAGCCATTTTCGGGGGGGGAAGACCTACGAGCAGTACTTC
v_gene: TRBV3-1; abundance: many; j_gene: TRBJ2-3; d_gene: -; CDR3aa: CASSQGTTSTDTQYF; CDR3nt: TGTGCCAGCAGCCAAGGGACAACTAGCACAGATACGCAGTATTTT
v_gene: TRBV20-1; abundance: -; j_gene: TRBJ2-3; d_gene: -; CDR3aa: CSWRSPQIETQYF; CDR3nt: TGCAGTTGGAGGAGTCCTCAAATCGAGACGCAGTATTTT
v_gene: TRBV20-1; abundance: -; j_gene: TRBJ2-7; d_gene: TRBD1; CDR3aa: CSASGTGAPYEQYF; CDR3nt: TGCAGTGCTAGTGGGACAGGGGCTCCCTACGAGCAGTACTTC
v_gene: TRBV6-6; abundance: -; j_gene: TRBJ1-6; d_gene: -; CDR3aa: CASRDVGAPYNSPLHF; CDR3nt: TGTGCCAGCAGAGACGTAGGGGCCCCCTATAATTCACCCCTCCACTTT
v_gene: TRBV5-1; abundance: few; j_gene: TRBJ1-6; d_gene: -; CDR3aa: CATSYGGIDSPLHF; CDR3nt: TGCGCCACCAGCTATGGGGGGATTGATTCACCCCTCCACTTT
v_gene: TRBV13; abundance: -; j_gene: TRBJ2-1; d_gene: TRBD2; CDR3aa: CASSGGLAGEAEQFF; CDR3nt: TGTGCCAGCAGCGGGGGACTAGCGGGAGAGGCTGAGCAGTTCTTC
v_gene: TRBV20-1; abundance: -; j_gene: TRBJ1-2; d_gene: TRBD1; CDR3aa: CSAGPGTGAGYTF; CDR3nt: TGCAGTGCTGGTCCTGGGACAGGGGCTGGCTACACCTTC
v_gene: TRBV20-1; abundance: few; j_gene: TRBJ2-3; d_gene: -; CDR3aa: CSARDFHGAGIDQDTQYF; CDR3nt: TGCAGTGCTAGAGATTTTCATGGGGCAGGAATTGACCAAGATACGCAGTATTTT
v_gene: TRBV7-3; abundance: -; j_gene: TRBJ2-7; d_gene: -; CDR3aa: CTSSLTLGSEQYF; CDR3nt: TGTACCAGCAGCTTAACGCTTGGGAGCGAGCAGTACTTC
v_gene: TRBV29-1; abundance: many; j_gene: TRBJ2-1; d_gene: -; CDR3aa: CSVSGEDEQFF; CDR3nt: TGCAGCGTTTCAGGGGAGGATGAGCAGTTCTTC
v_gene: TRBV5-1; abundance: -; j_gene: TRBJ1-2; d_gene: TRBD1; CDR3aa: CASSPGQEIYGYTF; CDR3nt: TGCGCCAGCAGCCCGGGACAGGAGATCTATGGCTACACCTTC
v_gene: TRBV15; abundance: -; j_gene: TRBJ1-2; d_gene: -; CDR3aa: CATSSEVRGYGYTF; CDR3nt: TGTGCCACCAGCAGCGAGGTCCGGGGCTATGGCTACACCTTC
v_gene: TRBV2; abundance: -; j_gene: TRBJ2-5; d_gene: -; CDR3aa: CASSKGGKETQYF; CDR3nt: TGTGCCAGCAGCAAGGGAGGAAAAGAGACCCAGTACTTC
v_gene: TRBV12-3/TRBV12-4; abundance: once; j_gene: TRBJ2-3; d_gene: -; CDR3aa: CASSPRRAGQYF; CDR3nt: TGTGCCAGCAGTCCCCGAAGAGCGGGGCAGTATTTT
v_gene: TRBV5-1; abundance: -; j_gene: TRBJ2-3; d_gene: TRBD2; CDR3aa: CASSWGGAGTDTQYF; CDR3nt: TGCGCCAGCAGCTGGGGAGGGGCGGGCACAGATACGCAGTATTTT
v_gene: TRBV10-3; abundance: -; j_gene: TRBJ2-7; d_gene: TRBD2; CDR3aa: CAISGRTSETYEQYF; CDR3nt: TGTGCCATCAGCGGCCGGACTAGCGAAACCTACGAGCAGTACTTC
v_gene: TRBV6-6; abundance: -; j_gene: TRBJ1-2; d_gene: -; CDR3aa: CASTKTDSLYGYTF; CDR3nt: TGTGCCAGCACCAAAACGGACAGTCTCTATGGCTACACCTTC
v_gene: TRBV6-1; abundance: many; j_gene: TRBJ2-5; d_gene: -; CDR3aa: CASSPTGVGETQYF; CDR3nt: TGTGCCAGCAGCCCGACGGGCGTTGGGGAGACCCAGTACTTC
v_gene: TRBV5-1; abundance: -; j_gene: TRBJ1-2; d_gene: TRBD1; CDR3aa: CASSLFRWRETGENYGYTF; CDR3nt: TGCGCCAGCAGCTTGTTCCGGTGGCGAGAAACAGGGGAGAACTATGGCTACACCTTC
v_gene: TRBV20-1; abundance: -; j_gene: TRBJ2-2; d_gene: -; CDR3aa: CSARHFSRNTGELFF; CDR3nt: TGCAGTGCTAGACACTTCTCACGTAACACCGGGGAGCTGTTTTTT
v_gene: TRBV4-1; abundance: -; j_gene: TRBJ1-4; d_gene: TRBD1; CDR3aa: CASSQDRAGGTNEKLFF; CDR3nt: TGCGCCAGCAGCCAAGATCGGGCAGGGGGGACTAATGAAAAACTGTTTTTT
v_gene: TRBV24-1; abundance: -; j_gene: TRBJ2-7; d_gene: -; CDR3aa: CATSDLRGYEQYF; CDR3nt: TGTGCCACCAGTGATTTAAGAGGCTACGAGCAGTACTTC
v_gene: TRBV3-1; abundance: -; j_gene: TRBJ2-5; d_gene: TRBD2; CDR3aa: CASSLGFLAGEEETQYF; CDR3nt: TGTGCCAGCAGCCTCGGCTTTTTAGCGGGGGAGGAGGAGACCCAGTACTTC
v_gene: TRBV20-1; abundance: -; j_gene: TRBJ2-3; d_gene: TRBD1; CDR3aa: CSARGDSRGLTDTQYF; CDR3nt: TGCAGTGCTAGAGGGGACTCCAGGGGGCTAACAGATACGCAGTATTTT
v_gene: TRBV4-2; abundance: -; j_gene: TRBJ1-2; d_gene: -; CDR3aa: CASNQLDGPTRSGYTF; CDR3nt: TGTGCCAGCAACCAATTGGACGGCCCCACGAGAAGTGGCTACACCTTC
v_gene: TRBV29-1; abundance: many; j_gene: TRBJ2-7; d_gene: -; CDR3aa: CSVADTDYEQYF; CDR3nt: TGCAGCGTTGCGGACACCGACTACGAGCAGTACTTC
v_gene: TRBV11-2; abundance: -; j_gene: TRBJ2-1; d_gene: -; CDR3aa: CASSLELGGGSYEQFF; CDR3nt: TGTGCCAGCAGCTTAGAGCTCGGCGGGGGCTCGTATGAGCAGTTCTTC
v_gene: TRBV6-1; abundance: once; j_gene: TRBJ1-6; d_gene: -; CDR3aa: CASSFGGAAVNSPLHF; CDR3nt: TGTGCCAGCAGTTTCGGTGGCGCGGCCGTTAATTCACCCCTCCACTTT
v_gene: TRBV20-1; abundance: -; j_gene: TRBJ2-7; d_gene: -; CDR3aa: CSARGQSRNEQYF; CDR3nt: TGCAGTGCTAGAGGACAGAGTCGAAACGAGCAGTACTTC
v_gene: TRBV6-6; abundance: few; j_gene: TRBJ2-7; d_gene: -; CDR3aa: CASSYSPRLGDEQYF; CDR3nt: TGTGCCAGCAGTTACTCGCCTAGACTCGGCGACGAGCAGTACTTC
v_gene: TRBV12-3/TRBV12-4; abundance: many; j_gene: TRBJ2-3; d_gene: TRBD2; CDR3aa: CASSASGGATDTQYF; CDR3nt: TGTGCCAGCAGTGCTAGCGGGGGGGCTACAGATACGCAGTATTTT